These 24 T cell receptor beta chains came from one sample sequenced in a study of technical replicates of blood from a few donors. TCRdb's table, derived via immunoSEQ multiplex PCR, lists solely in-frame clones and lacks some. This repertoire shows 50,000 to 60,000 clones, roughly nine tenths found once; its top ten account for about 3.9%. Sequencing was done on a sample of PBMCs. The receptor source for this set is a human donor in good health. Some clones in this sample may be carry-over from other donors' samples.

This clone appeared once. For the CDR3, the DNA is TGTGCCAGCAGCCAAGGAAGTAGACAAGAGACCCAGTACTTC. This encodes CASSQGSRQETQYF. V and J are TRBV4-2 and TRBJ2-5, with no clear D. Trimming cost V 1 base and J 2 bases, with 8 bases left between them. Per germline, CDR1 LGHNA and CDR2 YNFKEQ. The CDR3 has 14 amino acids.

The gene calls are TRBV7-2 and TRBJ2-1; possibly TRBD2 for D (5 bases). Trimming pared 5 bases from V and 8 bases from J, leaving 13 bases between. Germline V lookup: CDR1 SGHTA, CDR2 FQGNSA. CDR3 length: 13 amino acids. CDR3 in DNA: TGTGCCAGCAGCCTCACCCACGGGGATGAGCAGTTCTTC. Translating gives CASSLTHGDEQFF.

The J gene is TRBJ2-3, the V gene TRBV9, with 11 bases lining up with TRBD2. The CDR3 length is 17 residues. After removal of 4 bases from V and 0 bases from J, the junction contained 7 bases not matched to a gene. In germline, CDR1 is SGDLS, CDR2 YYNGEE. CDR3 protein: CASSTSTSGMSTDTQYF. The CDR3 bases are TGTGCCAGCAGCACCTCGACTAGCGGGATGAGCACAGATACGCAGTATTTT.

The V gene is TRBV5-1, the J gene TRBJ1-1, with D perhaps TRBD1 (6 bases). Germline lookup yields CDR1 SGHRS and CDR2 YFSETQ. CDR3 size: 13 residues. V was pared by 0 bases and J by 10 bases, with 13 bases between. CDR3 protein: CASSLEAGAGAFF. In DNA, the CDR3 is TGCGCCAGCAGCTTGGAGGCAGGGGCGGGAGCTTTCTTT. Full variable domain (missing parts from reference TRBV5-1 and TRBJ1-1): KAGVTQTPRYLIKTRGQQVTLSCSPISGHRSVSWYQQTPGQGLQFLFEYFSETQRNKGNFPGRFSGRQFSNSRSEMNVSTLELGDSALYLCASSLEAGAGAFFGQGTRLTVV.

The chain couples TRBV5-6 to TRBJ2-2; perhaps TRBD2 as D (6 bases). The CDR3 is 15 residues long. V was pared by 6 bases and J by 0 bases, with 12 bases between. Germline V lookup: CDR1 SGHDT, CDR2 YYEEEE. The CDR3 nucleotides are TGTGCCAGCACACCGGACTACGCGAACACCGGGGAGCTGTTTTTT. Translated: CASTPDYANTGELFF.

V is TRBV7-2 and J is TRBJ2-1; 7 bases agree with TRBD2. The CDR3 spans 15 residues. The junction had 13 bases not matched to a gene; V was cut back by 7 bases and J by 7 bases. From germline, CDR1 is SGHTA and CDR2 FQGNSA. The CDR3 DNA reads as TGTGCCAGCACCCAAACCGGGACTACTCCGAATGAGCAGTTCTTC. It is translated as CASTQTGTTPNEQFF. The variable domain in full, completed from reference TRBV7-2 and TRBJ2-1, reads GAGVSQSPSNKVTEKGKDVELRCDPISGHTALYWYRQSLGQGLEFLIYFQGNSAPDKSGLPSDRFSAERTGGSVSTLTIQRTQQEDSAVYLCASTQTGTTPNEQFFGPGTRLTVL.

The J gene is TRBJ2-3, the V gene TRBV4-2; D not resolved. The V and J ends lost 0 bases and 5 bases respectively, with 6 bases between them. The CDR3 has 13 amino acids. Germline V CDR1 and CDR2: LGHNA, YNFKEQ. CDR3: CASSQETGDTQYF. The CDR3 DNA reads TGTGCCAGCAGCCAAGAGACGGGAGATACGCAGTATTTT.

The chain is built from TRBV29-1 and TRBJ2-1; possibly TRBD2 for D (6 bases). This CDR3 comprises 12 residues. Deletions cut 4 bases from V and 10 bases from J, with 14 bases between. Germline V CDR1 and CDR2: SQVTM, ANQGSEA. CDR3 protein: CSVVLGGWEQFF. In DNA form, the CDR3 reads TGCAGCGTTGTCCTGGGGGGTTGGGAGCAGTTCTTC.

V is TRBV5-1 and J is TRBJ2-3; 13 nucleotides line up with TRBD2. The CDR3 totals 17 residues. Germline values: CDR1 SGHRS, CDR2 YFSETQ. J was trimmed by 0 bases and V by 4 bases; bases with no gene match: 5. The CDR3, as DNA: TGCGCCAGCAGCCGGGGACTAGCGGGGCATAGCACAGATACGCAGTATTTT. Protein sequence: CASSRGLAGHSTDTQYF.

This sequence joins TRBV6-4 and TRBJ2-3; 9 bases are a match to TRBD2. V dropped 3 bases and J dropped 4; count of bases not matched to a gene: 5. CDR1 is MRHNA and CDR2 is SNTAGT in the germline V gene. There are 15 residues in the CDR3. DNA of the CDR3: TGTGCCAGCAGTGATAGCGGGAGTGTTGCAGATACGCAGTATTTT. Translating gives CASSDSGSVADTQYF.

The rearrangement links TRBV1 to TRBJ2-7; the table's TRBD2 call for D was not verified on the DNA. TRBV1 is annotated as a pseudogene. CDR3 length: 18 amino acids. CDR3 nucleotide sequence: TGCACCAGCAGCCAAGATGATGTAGGGGGAGGGCTTTTACACGAGCAGTACTTC. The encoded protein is CTSSQDDVGGGLLHEQYF.

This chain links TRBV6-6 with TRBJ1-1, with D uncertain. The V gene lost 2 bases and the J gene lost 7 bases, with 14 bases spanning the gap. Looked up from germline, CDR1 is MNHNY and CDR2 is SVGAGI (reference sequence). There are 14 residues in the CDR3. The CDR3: CASSYPESGDEAFF. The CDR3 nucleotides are TGTGCCAGCAGTTACCCCGAATCGGGTGATGAAGCTTTCTTT.

CDR3 protein: CASSLEQGGPLHF. Written as DNA, the CDR3 is TGTGCCAGCAGCTTGGAACAGGGGGGGCCCCTCCACTTT. J is TRBJ1-6 and V is TRBV5-5, with TRBD1 identical over 8 bases. The CDR3 totals 13 residues. CDR1 is SGHKS, CDR2 YYEKEE, per germline (reference sequence). Trimming took 0 bases from V and 13 from J; bases not matched to a gene: 3.

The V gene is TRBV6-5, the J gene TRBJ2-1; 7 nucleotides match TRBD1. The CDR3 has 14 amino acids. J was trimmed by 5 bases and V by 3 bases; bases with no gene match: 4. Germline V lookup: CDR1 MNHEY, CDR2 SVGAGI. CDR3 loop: CASSYGDSHNEQFF. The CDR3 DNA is TGTGCCAGCAGTTATGGGGACAGCCACAATGAGCAGTTCTTC.

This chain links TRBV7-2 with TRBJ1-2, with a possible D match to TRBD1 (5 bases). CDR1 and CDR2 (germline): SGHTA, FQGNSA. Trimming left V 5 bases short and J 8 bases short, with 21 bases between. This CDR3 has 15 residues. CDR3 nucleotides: TGTGCCAGCAGCGGGTATCAGGTGGGGCTGAGCGGCTACACCTTC. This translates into CASSGYQVGLSGYTF.

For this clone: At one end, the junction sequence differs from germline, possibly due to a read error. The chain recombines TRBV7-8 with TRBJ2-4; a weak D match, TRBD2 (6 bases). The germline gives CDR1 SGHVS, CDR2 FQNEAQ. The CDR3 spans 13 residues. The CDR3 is CASSWGVTELCVF. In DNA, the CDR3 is TGTGCCAGCAGCTGGGGGGTAACGGAGTTGTGTGTCTTC.

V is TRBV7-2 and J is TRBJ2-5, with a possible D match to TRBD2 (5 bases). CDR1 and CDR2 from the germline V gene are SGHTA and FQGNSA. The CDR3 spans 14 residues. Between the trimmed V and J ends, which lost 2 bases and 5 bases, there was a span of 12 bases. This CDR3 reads CASSLRTRGETQYF. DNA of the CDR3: TGTGCCAGCAGCTTAAGAACTAGAGGGGAGACCCAGTACTTC.

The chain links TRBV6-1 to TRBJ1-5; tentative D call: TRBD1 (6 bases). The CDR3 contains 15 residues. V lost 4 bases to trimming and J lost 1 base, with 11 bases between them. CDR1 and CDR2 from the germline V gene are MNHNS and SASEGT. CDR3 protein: CASSARRGSNQPQHF. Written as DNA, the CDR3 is TGTGCCAGCAGTGCCCGCAGGGGAAGCAATCAGCCCCAGCATTTT.

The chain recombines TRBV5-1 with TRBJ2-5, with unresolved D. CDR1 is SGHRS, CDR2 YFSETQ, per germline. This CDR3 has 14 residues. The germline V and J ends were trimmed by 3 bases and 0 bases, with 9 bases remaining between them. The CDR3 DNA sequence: TGCGCCAGCAGCTCGACAAGAAACCAAGAGACCCAGTACTTC. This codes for CASSSTRNQETQYF.

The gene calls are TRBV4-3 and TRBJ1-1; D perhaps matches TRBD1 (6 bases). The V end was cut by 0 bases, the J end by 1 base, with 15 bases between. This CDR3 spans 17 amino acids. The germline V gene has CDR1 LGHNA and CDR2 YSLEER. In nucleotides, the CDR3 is TGCGCCAGCAGCCAAGATAGGGGGGGCGTGGGGAACACTGAAGCTTTCTTT. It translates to CASSQDRGGVGNTEAFF.

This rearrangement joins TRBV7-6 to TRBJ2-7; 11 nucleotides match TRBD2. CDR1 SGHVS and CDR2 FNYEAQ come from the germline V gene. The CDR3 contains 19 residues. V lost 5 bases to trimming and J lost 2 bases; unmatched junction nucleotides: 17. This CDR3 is CASSPLAGGPSKYTYEQYF. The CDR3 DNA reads TGTGCCAGCAGCCCGCTAGCGGGAGGACCTTCGAAATATACCTACGAGCAGTACTTC.

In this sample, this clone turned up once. The CDR3 reads CASTLAGGSTDTQYF. The CDR3 DNA reads as TGTGCCAGCACCCTAGCGGGGGGGAGCACAGATACGCAGTATTTT. The rearrangement uses TRBV9 and TRBJ2-3, with 12 positions matching TRBD2. CDR1 and CDR2 from the germline V gene are SGDLS and YYNGEE. The V and J ends lost 6 bases and 0 bases, in that order; junction bases with no gene match: 2. The CDR3 is 15 residues long.

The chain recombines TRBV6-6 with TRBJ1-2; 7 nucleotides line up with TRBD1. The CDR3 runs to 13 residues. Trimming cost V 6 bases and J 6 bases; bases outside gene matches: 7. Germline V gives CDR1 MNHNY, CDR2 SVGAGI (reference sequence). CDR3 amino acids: CASSIDRVDGYTF. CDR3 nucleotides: TGTGCCAGCAGCATCGACAGGGTGGATGGCTACACCTTC.

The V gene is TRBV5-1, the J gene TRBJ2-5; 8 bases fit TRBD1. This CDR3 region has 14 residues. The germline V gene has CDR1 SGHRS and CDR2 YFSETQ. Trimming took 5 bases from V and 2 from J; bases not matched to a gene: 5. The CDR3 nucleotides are TGCGCCAGCAGGTTAAACAGGGGGCAAGAGACCCAGTACTTC. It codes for CASRLNRGQETQYF.